The present T cell receptor beta chain was sequenced within a study of T cell responses to AZD1222 COVID-19 vaccine. Study overall: Samples with a second dose at about 4 or about 12 weeks were pooled together. Study outcomes and limitations: Researchers took repertoire samples only after the peak T cell response had come. At study baseline, merely five or six AZD1222 recipients were seropositive.

Deletions cut 10 bases from V and 0 bases from J, with 9 bases between. The CDR3 is 12 residues long. The germline CDR1 and CDR2 sequences are SNHLY and FYNNEI. With regard to this clone: Its specificity is unknown.

TCRdb's copy holds only in-frame clones and misses some; the assay was immunoSEQ multiplex PCR. Of about 120,000 clones detected, more than 80% appear once; the ten largest clones hold about 5.3%. The J gene is TRBJ1-1, the V gene TRBV2; D is uncertain. This clonotype originated in an adult in good health. Sequencing was performed on peripheral blood, taken on day 0 of AZD1222 vaccination. The DNA for the CDR3 is TGTGCCACAATTGGAGTGAACACTGAAGCTTTCTTT. As protein: CATIGVNTEAFF.